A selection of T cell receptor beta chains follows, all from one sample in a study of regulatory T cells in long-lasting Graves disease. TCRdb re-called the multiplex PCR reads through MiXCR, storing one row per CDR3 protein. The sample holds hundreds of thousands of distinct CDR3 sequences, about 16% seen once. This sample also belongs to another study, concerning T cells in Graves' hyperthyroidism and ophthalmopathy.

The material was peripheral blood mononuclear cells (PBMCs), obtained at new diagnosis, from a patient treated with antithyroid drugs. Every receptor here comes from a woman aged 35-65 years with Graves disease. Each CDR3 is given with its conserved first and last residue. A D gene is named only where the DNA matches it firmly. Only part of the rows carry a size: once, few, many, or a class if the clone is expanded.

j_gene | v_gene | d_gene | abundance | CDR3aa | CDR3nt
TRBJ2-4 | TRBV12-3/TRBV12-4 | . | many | CASSRRLGKNIQYF | TGTGCCAGCAGCCGCCGACTTGGCAAAAACATTCAGTACTTC
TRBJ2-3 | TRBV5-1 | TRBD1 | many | CASSSGQAGDTQYF | TGTGCCAGCAGCTCCGGACAGGCGGGAGATACGCAGTATTTT
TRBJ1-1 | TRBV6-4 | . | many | CASSGGLRNTEAFF | TGTGCCAGCAGTGGCGGCCTCAGGAACACTGAAGCTTTCTTT
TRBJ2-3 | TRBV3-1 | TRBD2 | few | CASSRSGGGTDTQYF | TGTGCCAGCAGCCGGAGCGGGGGAGGCACAGATACGCAGTATTTT
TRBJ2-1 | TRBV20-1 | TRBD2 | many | CSASALRGERNEQFF | TGCAGTGCTAGCGCCTTACGGGGGGAGCGCAATGAGCAGTTCTTC
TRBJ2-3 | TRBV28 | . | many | CASKGQVADTQYF | TGTGCCAGCAAGGGCCAGGTCGCAGATACGCAGTATTTT
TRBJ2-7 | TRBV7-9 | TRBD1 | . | CASSMQGAYEQYF | TGTGCCAGCAGCATGCAGGGGGCTTACGAGCAGTACTTC
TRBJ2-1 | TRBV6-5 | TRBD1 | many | CASSYSAGTGGGSSYNEQFF | TGTGCCAGCAGTTACTCGGCGGGGACAGGCGGTGGGAGCTCCTACAATGAGCAGTTCTTC
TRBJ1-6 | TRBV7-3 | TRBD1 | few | CASGIDRGSPLHF | TGTGCCAGCGGCATTGACAGGGGATCACCCCTCCACTTT
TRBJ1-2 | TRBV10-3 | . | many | CAISEQDNYGYTF | TGTGCCATCAGTGAGCAGGATAACTATGGCTACACCTTC
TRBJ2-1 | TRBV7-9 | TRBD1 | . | CASSFRDSPNEQFF | TGTGCCAGCAGCTTCCGGGACAGCCCCAATGAGCAGTTCTTC
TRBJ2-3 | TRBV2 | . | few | CASSLDSLLDPLGTDTQYF | TGTGCCAGCAGCTTAGATTCCCTTCTGGACCCCCTAGGCACAGATACGCAGTATTTT
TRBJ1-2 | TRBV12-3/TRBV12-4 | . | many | CASSLRGDYGYTF | TGTGCCAGCAGCTTGAGGGGGGACTATGGCTACACCTTC
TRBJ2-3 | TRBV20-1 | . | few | CRAGSTDTQYF | TGCAGGGCGGGTAGCACAGATACGCAGTATTTT
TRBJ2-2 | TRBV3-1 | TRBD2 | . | CASSPWTSGDGELFF | TGTGCCAGCAGCCCCTGGACTAGCGGGGACGGGGAGCTGTTTTTT
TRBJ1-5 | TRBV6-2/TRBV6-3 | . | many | CASSYPASEYSNQPQHF | TGTGCCAGCAGTTACCCCGCTTCAGAGTATAGCAATCAGCCCCAGCATTTT
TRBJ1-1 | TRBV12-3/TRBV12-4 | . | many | CASSRAQRAEAFF | TGTGCCAGCAGCCGAGCCCAGAGGGCTGAAGCTTTCTTT
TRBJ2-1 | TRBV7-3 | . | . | CASSLSRGGLNEQFF | TGTGCCAGCAGCTTAAGTAGAGGGGGGCTCAATGAGCAGTTCTTC
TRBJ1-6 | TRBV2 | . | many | CASSRGLGSPLHF | TGTGCCAGCAGTCGGGGACTTGGTTCACCCCTCCACTTT
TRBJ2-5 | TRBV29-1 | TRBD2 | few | CSSGGPETQYF | TGCTCCAGCGGGGGGCCCGAGACCCAGTACTTC
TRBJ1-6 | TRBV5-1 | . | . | CASSLVSGLLNSPLHF | TGCGCCAGCAGCTTGGTCTCGGGGCTGCTGAATTCACCCCTCCACTTT
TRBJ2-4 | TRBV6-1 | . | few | CASSEGAATLHIQYF | TGTGCCAGCAGTGAAGGAGCGGCTACCCTCCACATTCAGTACTTC
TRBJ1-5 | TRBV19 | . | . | CAAQGMGNQPQHF | TGTGCCGCGCAGGGGATGGGCAATCAGCCCCAGCATTTT
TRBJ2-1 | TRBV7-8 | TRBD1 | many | CASSFYIIGQGNNEQFF | TGTGCCAGCAGCTTTTATATCATAGGACAGGGGAACAATGAGCAGTTCTTC
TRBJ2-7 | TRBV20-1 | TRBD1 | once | CSAPNEKDRALRYEQYF | TGCAGTGCTCCTAATGAGAAAGACAGGGCCCTCCGTTACGAGCAGTACTTC
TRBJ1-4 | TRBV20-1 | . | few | CSAGGMETNEKLFF | TGCAGTGCTGGGGGGATGGAAACTAATGAAAAACTGTTTTTT
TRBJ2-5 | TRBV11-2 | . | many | CASSNLGVGETQYF | TGTGCCAGCAGCAATTTAGGGGTGGGGGAGACCCAGTACTTC